The 26 T cell receptor beta chains in this list originate from one sample, sequenced in a study of cytomegalovirus exposure and HLA in healthy donors. 60 Vbeta and 13 Jbeta primers were used in PCR. TCRdb keeps only in-frame clones here, not all; method: immunoSEQ multiplex PCR. The sample has 150,000 or so clones; over 65% are singletons. Source material: PBMCs. The source of these receptors is a man aged 35 to 55 in good health and CMV-seropositive.

This chain connects TRBV21-1 to TRBJ2-7; the D call in the table, TRBD1, was not verified against the DNA. TRBV21-1 is deemed a pseudogene. CDR3 length: 11 residues. CDR3 in DNA: TGTGCCACTCGGGACAGGGAGGAGCAGTACTTC. This sequence encodes CATRDREEQYF.

This clone was seen only once. The chain joins TRBV9 to TRBJ1-2; 8 bases are shared with TRBD1. This CDR3 region has 18 residues. J lost 5 bases, V lost 1 base, and 16 bases had no gene match. The germline gives CDR1 SGDLS, CDR2 YYNGEE. The CDR3 region is CASSVTPTRLGTGYGYTF. In DNA form, the CDR3 reads TGTGCCAGCAGCGTAACCCCCACTCGTCTAGGGACAGGATATGGCTACACCTTC.

The V gene is TRBV6-5, the J gene TRBJ1-3, with D perhaps matching TRBD1 (6 bases). V dropped 6 bases and J dropped 3 bases, with 9 bases sitting between them. The CDR3 covers 13 residues. The germline gives CDR1 MNHEY, CDR2 SVGAGI. CDR3 protein: CASRQGLGNTIYF. Written as DNA, the CDR3 is TGTGCCAGCAGACAGGGCCTTGGAAACACCATATATTTT.

This chain joins TRBV11-3 and TRBJ1-1; 9 bases are shared with TRBD1. Trimming cost V 4 bases and J 7 bases; bases outside gene matches: 4. Looked up from germline, CDR1 is SGHNT and CDR2 is YENEEA. This CDR3 is 13 amino acids long. The CDR3: CASSWTGEDEAFF. CDR3 nucleotides: TGTGCCAGCAGCTGGACAGGGGAAGATGAAGCTTTCTTT. Full variable domain (outside the CDR3, taken from reference TRBV11-3 and TRBJ1-1): EAGVVQSPRYKIIEKKQPVAFWCNPISGHNTLYWYLQNLGQGPELLIRYENEEAVDDSQLPKDRFSAERLKGVDSTLKIQPAELGDSAVYLCASSWTGEDEAFFGQGTRLTVV.

The chain employs TRBV6-1 and TRBJ2-7, with D tentatively TRBD2 (5 bases). The germline V gene has CDR1 MNHNS and CDR2 SASEGT. CDR3 length: 14 amino acids. The V end lost 6 bases, the J end lost 3 bases, and 15 bases lay between the germline ends. The CDR3 protein is CASSHLALSYEQYF. DNA of the CDR3: TGTGCCAGCAGCCACCTAGCACTAAGCTACGAGCAGTACTTC.

The rearrangement links TRBV11-3 to TRBJ1-2; D unclear. CDR3 length equals 11 residues. The germline CDR1 and CDR2 sequences are SGHNT and YENEEA. Between the trimmed V and J ends, which lost 0 bases and 7 bases, there was a span of 3 bases. The CDR3 here is CASSLEAGYTF. CDR3 in DNA: TGTGCCAGCAGCTTAGAGGCTGGCTACACCTTC.

This clone was seen only a few times. The chain combines TRBV11-2 with TRBJ1-1; no definite D call. Trimming pared 7 bases from V and 4 bases from J, leaving 16 bases between. The CDR3 extends over 14 amino acids. The V gene's germline CDR1 is SGHAT and CDR2 FQNNGV. This chain's CDR3 is CASTRGVPGTEAFF. DNA for the CDR3: TGTGCCAGCACCCGCGGGGTACCTGGCACTGAAGCTTTCTTT.

This clone came up a few times. The chain combines TRBV5-6 with TRBJ2-7; 16 positions agree with TRBD2. CDR3 length: 17 residues. Germline V lookup: CDR1 SGHDT, CDR2 YYEEEE. The J segment lost 4 bases and the V segment lost 4 bases, leaving 8 bases of the junction unmatched. Here the CDR3 DNA reads TGTGCCAGCAGCAGAACGGGACTAGCGGGAGGGGGATACGAGCAGTACTTC. Protein: CASSRTGLAGGGYEQYF. The variable domain in full, completed from reference TRBV5-6 and TRBJ2-7, reads DAGVTQSPTHLIKTRGQQVTLRCSPKSGHDTVSWYQQALGQGPQFIFQYYEEEERQRGNFPDRFSGHQFPNYSSELNVNALLLGDSALYLCASSRTGLAGGGYEQYFGPGTRLTVT.

This clone was picked up a small number of times. V gene TRBV27 combines with J gene TRBJ2-3, with D perhaps matching TRBD2 (5 bases). The CDR3 is made up of 17 amino acids. CDR1 is MNHEY, CDR2 SMNVEV, per germline (reference sequence). V dropped 7 bases and J dropped 2 bases, with 22 bases sitting between them. CDR3 amino acids: CASTARFGGSFTDTQYF. The CDR3 nucleotides read TGTGCCAGCACGGCTCGATTTGGAGGATCCTTCACAGATACGCAGTATTTT.

A single count supports this clone. The rearrangement uses TRBV27 and TRBJ1-1, with TRBD1 identical over 8 bases. The V and J ends lost 6 bases and 6 bases, in that order; junction bases with no gene match: 6. From germline, CDR1 is MNHEY and CDR2 SMNVEV (reference sequence). The CDR3 is made up of 13 amino acids. The CDR3 region is CASSLRGRAEAFF. In DNA, the CDR3 is TGTGCCAGCAGCCTCAGGGGGCGGGCTGAAGCTTTCTTT.

A few counts support this clone. The chain joins TRBV28 to TRBJ1-2, with 11 bases that match TRBD1. V was pared by 3 bases and J by 7 bases, with 1 base of the junction left unmatched. Germline values: CDR1 MDHEN, CDR2 SYDVKM. The CDR3 extends over 13 amino acids. CDR3 residues: CASSLDRGRGYTF. CDR3 coding DNA: TGTGCCAGCAGTTTGGACAGGGGGCGTGGCTACACCTTC.

This chain joins TRBV5-1 and TRBJ2-1, with TRBD2 as a possible D gene (6 bases). V was cut by 7 bases and J by 10 bases, with 21 bases left in between. The V gene's germline CDR1 is SGHRS and CDR2 YFSETQ. The CDR3 extends over 14 amino acids. The CDR3 here is CASSRDSAREEQFF. CDR3 DNA: TGCGCCAGCTCGCGGGACTCCGCAAGAGAGGAGCAGTTCTTC.

The chain employs TRBV6-6 and TRBJ2-3, with D perhaps TRBD2 (6 bases). The CDR3 totals 15 residues. With 6 bases removed from V and 0 bases from J, the gap between germline ends came to 13 bases. In germline, CDR1 is MNHNY, CDR2 SVGAGI (reference sequence). CDR3 sequence (DNA): TGTGCCAGCAGGGGGAGGACGACAAGCACAGATACGCAGTATTTT. Translation gives CASRGRTTSTDTQYF.

This clone turned up a few times. This rearrangement joins TRBV19 to TRBJ1-5; D might be TRBD1 (6 bases). The CDR3 loop spans 14 amino acids. Germline V gene sequence: CDR1 LNHDA, CDR2 SQIVND (reference sequence). V lost 7 bases to trimming and J lost 6 bases, with 16 bases between them. The CDR3 here is CASNGGREGQPQHF. The CDR3 DNA reads as TGTGCCAGTAATGGGGGCAGGGAGGGTCAGCCCCAGCATTTT.

The chain combines TRBV5-1 with TRBJ1-1; D is undetermined. CDR3 length: 14 amino acids. CDR1 SGHRS and CDR2 YFSETQ come from the germline V gene. V was pared by 0 bases and J by 6 bases, with 12 bases between. CDR3 residues: CASSLDVERAEAFF. In nucleotides, the CDR3 is TGCGCCAGCAGCTTGGACGTAGAGAGGGCTGAAGCTTTCTTT.

This rearrangement joins TRBV28 to TRBJ1-1; D is ambiguous. V lost 3 bases and J 8 bases, leaving 10 bases between the germline ends. CDR3 size: 12 residues. The germline gives CDR1 MDHEN, CDR2 SYDVKM. CDR3 region: CASSFRPGEAFF. The CDR3 DNA follows: TGTGCCAGCAGTTTTCGGCCGGGGGAAGCTTTCTTT.

The chain employs TRBV5-1 and TRBJ2-1; no clear D gene. Germline lookup yields CDR1 SGHRS and CDR2 YFSETQ. The CDR3 extends over 15 amino acids. Trimming left V 1 base short and J 3 bases short, with 11 bases between. In nucleotides, the CDR3 is TGCGCCAGCAGCTTGAGAACAGAACTCTACAATGAGCAGTTCTTC. The encoded protein is CASSLRTELYNEQFF.

The chain employs TRBV14 and TRBJ2-6; the D gene is possibly TRBD1 (5 bases). Trimming cost V 7 bases and J 0 bases, with 16 bases left between them. The germline gives CDR1 SGHDN, CDR2 FVKESK. CDR3 length: 17 amino acids. The CDR3 DNA is TGTGCCAGCAAGTCTGGGGCAGGAATCTCTGGGGCCAACGTCCTGACTTTC. Its protein product is CASKSGAGISGANVLTF.

The genes are TRBV30 and TRBJ1-2, with 7 positions matching TRBD1. The CDR3 loop spans 15 amino acids. The junction had 6 bases not matched to a gene; V was cut back by 0 bases and J by 2 bases. The germline gives CDR1 GTSNPN, CDR2 SVGIG (reference sequence). CDR3 loop: CAWSVRWGQNYGYTF. The CDR3 DNA reads TGTGCCTGGAGTGTACGTTGGGGACAGAACTATGGCTACACCTTC.

Only one count was recorded for this clone. The chain has TRBV7-6 and TRBJ2-7, with TRBD1 as a possible D gene (6 bases). The V gene's germline CDR1 is SGHVS and CDR2 FNYEAQ. Trimming took off 5 bases at V and 2 bases at J, with 25 bases between the two ends. The CDR3 runs 18 residues. CDR3 coding DNA: TGTGCCAGCAGCCCAAGGGGGTTGCGGTCCGGCCGTCCCTACGAGCAGTACTTC. Amino acid sequence: CASSPRGLRSGRPYEQYF.

This clone was found once. The V and J genes are TRBV7-9 and TRBJ2-7, with 12 bases matching TRBD2. Losses at the gene ends were 3 bases for V and 6 bases for J; bases not matched to a gene: 3. The CDR3 consists of 14 residues. Germline values: CDR1 SEHNR, CDR2 FQNEAQ (reference sequence). Written as DNA, the CDR3 is TGTGCCAGCAGCTTCGAACTAGCGGGAGGCGAGCAGTACTTC. Encoded protein: CASSFELAGGEQYF.

V is TRBV5-1 and J is TRBJ2-3; tentatively, D is TRBD2 (5 bases). Per germline, CDR1 SGHRS and CDR2 YFSETQ. V lost 1 base, J lost 3 bases, and 12 bases lay in between. The CDR3 sequence is 15 residues long. CDR3 protein: CASSLREYGTDTQYF. The CDR3 DNA sequence: TGCGCCAGCAGCTTGAGGGAGTATGGTACAGATACGCAGTATTTT.

The CDR3 spells CASSPRGSSGPYEQYF. The CDR3 nucleotides read TGTGCCAGCAGCCCTAGAGGGTCTAGCGGTCCCTACGAGCAGTACTTC. The rearrangement uses TRBV7-9 and TRBJ2-7, with 7 bases lining up with TRBD2. The CDR3 totals 16 residues. V gave up 5 bases and J gave up 2 bases; unmatched junction bases: 12. In germline, CDR1 is SEHNR, CDR2 FQNEAQ (reference sequence).

The rearrangement links TRBV19 to TRBJ2-7; 8 bases are a match to TRBD1. V dropped 6 bases and J dropped 6; count of bases not matched to a gene: 10. From germline, CDR1 is LNHDA and CDR2 SQIVND (reference sequence). CDR3 length: 14 residues. The CDR3: CASSRRDRTSEQYF. CDR3 DNA: TGTGCCAGTAGCAGAAGGGACAGGACGTCCGAGCAGTACTTC.

V is TRBV12-5 and J is TRBJ2-7, with TRBD2 as a possible D gene (6 bases). Germline V gene lookup returns CDR1 LGHNT and CDR2 FRNRAP. Trimming stripped 5 bases from V and 6 bases from J, with 17 bases between. CDR3 length: 14 amino acids. Written as DNA, the CDR3 is TGTGCTAGTGGTCTTTGGGACTCCCGCCGCGAGCAGTACTTC. This codes for CASGLWDSRREQYF.

The chain carries TRBV5-6 and TRBJ1-4; 7 nucleotides line up with TRBD1. The CDR3 totals 18 residues. CDR1 SGHDT and CDR2 YYEEEE come from the germline V gene. V dropped 0 bases and J dropped 7; count of bases not matched to a gene: 15. CDR3 loop: CASSLGRGKIGVGEKLFF. The CDR3 DNA sequence: TGTGCCAGCAGCTTGGGCAGGGGGAAGATCGGTGTGGGTGAAAAACTGTTTTTT.